This T cell receptor beta chain was sequenced during a study of shared clonotypes between healthy human individuals. Study-wide results and caveats: Shared clonotypes across all four donors exceeded non-shared ones in generation probability.

From germline, CDR1 is LNHDA and CDR2 SQIVND (reference sequence). The CDR3 consists of 14 residues. V gave up 3 bases and J gave up 3 bases, with 11 bases separating them. This clone was observed a single time. Its specificity is not known. The method was immunoSEQ multiplex PCR; TCRdb's version includes in-frame clones alone and lacks a portion of them. The sample records around 1 million clones, 70% to 85% being singletons. It was into CD45RA+ naive and CD45RA-negative memory subsets that the CD4+ cells were split. The sequenced material came from memory CD4+ T cells sorted from blood. Subset denoted: CD45RA-negative fraction. The V gene is TRBV19, the J gene TRBJ1-1; D uncertain. This receptor was taken from a man aged 18 to 29 in good health. CDR3: CASSMFGVDTEAFF. The CDR3, as DNA: TGTGCCAGTAGTATGTTTGGGGTTGACACTGAAGCTTTCTTT.